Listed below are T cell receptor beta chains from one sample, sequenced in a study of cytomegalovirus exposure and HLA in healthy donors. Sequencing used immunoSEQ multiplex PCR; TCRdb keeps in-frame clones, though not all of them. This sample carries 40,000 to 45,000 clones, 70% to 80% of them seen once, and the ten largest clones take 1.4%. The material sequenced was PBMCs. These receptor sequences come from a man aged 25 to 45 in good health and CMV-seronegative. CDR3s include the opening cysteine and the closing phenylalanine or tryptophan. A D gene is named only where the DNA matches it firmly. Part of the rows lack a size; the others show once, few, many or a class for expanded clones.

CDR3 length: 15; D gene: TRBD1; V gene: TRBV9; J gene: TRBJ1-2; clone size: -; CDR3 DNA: TGTGCCAGCAGCGTACGTCCGGGACAGGGTTACGGCTACACCTTC; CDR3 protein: CASSVRPGQGYGYTF
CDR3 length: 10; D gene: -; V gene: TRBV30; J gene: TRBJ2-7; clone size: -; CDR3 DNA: TGTGCCTGGAGCAGGGAAGAGCAGTACTTC; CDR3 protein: CAWSREEQYF
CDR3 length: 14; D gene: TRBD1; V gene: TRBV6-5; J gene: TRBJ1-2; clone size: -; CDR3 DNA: TGTGCCAGCAAAAACACCGGGACAGGGCCTGGCTACACCTTC; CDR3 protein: CASKNTGTGPGYTF
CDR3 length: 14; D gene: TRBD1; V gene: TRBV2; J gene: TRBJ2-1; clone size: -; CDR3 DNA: TGTGCCAGCAGTTGGGACAGGGTATGGAATGAGCAGTTCTTC; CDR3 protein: CASSWDRVWNEQFF
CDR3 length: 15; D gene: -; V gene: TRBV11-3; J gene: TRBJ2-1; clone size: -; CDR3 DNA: TGTGCCAGCAGCCCGGCCGGGTCATCTTACAATGAGCAGTTCTTC; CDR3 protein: CASSPAGSSYNEQFF
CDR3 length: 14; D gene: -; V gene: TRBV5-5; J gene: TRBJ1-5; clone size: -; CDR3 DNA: TGTGCCAGCATCCTTAAGCCTGGCAATCAGCCCCAGCATTTT; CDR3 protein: CASILKPGNQPQHF
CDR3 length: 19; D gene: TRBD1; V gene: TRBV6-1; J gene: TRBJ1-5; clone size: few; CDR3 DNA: TGTGCCAGCAGTGAAGGGCGGACAGGGAGAACTTTAAGCAATCAGCCCCAGCATTTT; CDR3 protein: CASSEGRTGRTLSNQPQHF
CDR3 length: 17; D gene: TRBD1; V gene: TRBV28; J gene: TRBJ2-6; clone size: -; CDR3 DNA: TGTGCCAGCGGAGACAGGGGGCTGCTTTCTGGGGCCAACGTCCTGACTTTC; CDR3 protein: CASGDRGLLSGANVLTF
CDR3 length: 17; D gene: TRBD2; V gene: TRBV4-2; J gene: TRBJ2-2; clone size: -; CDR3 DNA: TGTGCCAGCAGCCAAGGGAGGACTAGCGTTGTCACCGGGGAGCTGTTTTTT; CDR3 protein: CASSQGRTSVVTGELFF
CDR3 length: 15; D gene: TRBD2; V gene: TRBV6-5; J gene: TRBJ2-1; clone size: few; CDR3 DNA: TGTGCCAGCAGTGCTGGGACTAGCGACTACAATGAGCAGTTCTTC; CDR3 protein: CASSAGTSDYNEQFF
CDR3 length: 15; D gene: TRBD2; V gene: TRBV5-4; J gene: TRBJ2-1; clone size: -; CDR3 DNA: TGTGCCAGCAGCCCGACTAGCGGGGAGTACAATGAGCAGTTCTTC; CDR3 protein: CASSPTSGEYNEQFF
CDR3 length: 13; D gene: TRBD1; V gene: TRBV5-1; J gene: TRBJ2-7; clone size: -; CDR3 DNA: TGCGCCAGCAGCCGACAGGGAGCCCACGAGCAGTACTTC; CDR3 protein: CASSRQGAHEQYF
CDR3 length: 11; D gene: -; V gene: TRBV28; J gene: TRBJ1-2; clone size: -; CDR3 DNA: TGTGCCGGGGCAGGGGCCTATGGCTACACCTTC; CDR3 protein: CAGAGAYGYTF
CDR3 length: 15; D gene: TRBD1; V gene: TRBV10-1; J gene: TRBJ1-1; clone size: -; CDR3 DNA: TGCGCCAGCAGTGGAGGACAGGGGGTGAACACTGAAGCTTTCTTT; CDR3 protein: CASSGGQGVNTEAFF
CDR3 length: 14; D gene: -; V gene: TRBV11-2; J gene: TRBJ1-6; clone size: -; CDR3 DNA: TGTGCCAGCAGCTCCGGCGGGCCAGCCTCACCCCTCCACTTT; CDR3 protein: CASSSGGPASPLHF
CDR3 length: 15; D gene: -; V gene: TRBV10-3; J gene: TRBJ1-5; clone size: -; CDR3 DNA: TGTGCCATCAGTGAGTCAGGGGAGGGCAATCAGCCCCAGCATTTT; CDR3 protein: CAISESGEGNQPQHF
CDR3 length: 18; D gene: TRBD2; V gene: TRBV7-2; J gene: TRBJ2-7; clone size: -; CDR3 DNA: TGTGCCAGCAGCCCGACACCGGGACTAGCGGGCAACTCCTACGAGCAGTACTTC; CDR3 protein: CASSPTPGLAGNSYEQYF
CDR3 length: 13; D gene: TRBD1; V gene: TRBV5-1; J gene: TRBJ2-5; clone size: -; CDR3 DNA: TGCGCCAGCAGCCCGGGACAGAAAGAGACCCAGTACTTC; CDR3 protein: CASSPGQKETQYF
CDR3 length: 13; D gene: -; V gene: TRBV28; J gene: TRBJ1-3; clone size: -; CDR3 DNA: TGCGCCAGCAGTTTTGTTACTGGAAACACCATATATTTT; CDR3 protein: CASSFVTGNTIYF
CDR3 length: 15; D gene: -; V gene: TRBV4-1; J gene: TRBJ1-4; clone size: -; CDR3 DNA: TGCGCCAGCAGCGTTCGGGACTCTTCTTATGAAAAACTGTTTTTT; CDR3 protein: CASSVRDSSYEKLFF
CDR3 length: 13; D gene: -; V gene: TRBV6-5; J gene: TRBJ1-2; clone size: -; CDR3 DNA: TGTGCCAGCAGTTTAATCCCCTACTATGGCTACACCTTC; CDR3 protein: CASSLIPYYGYTF
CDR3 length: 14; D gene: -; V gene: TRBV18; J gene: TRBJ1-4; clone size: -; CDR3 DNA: TGTGCCAGCTCACCACAGGGGAATGGTGAAAAACTGTTTTTT; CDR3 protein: CASSPQGNGEKLFF
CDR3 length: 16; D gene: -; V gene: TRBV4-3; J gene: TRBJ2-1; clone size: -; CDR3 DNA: TGCGCCAGCAGCCAAGAGGCGACAGGGAGGTGGAATGAGCAGTTCTTC; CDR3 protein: CASSQEATGRWNEQFF
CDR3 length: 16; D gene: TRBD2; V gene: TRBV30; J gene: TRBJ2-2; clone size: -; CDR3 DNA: TGTGCCTGGAAGGGGACTAGCGGGCGTTGGTCTGGGGAGCTGTTTTTT; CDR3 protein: CAWKGTSGRWSGELFF
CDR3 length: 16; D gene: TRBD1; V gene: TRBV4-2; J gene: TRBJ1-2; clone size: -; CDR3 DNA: TGTGCCAGCAGCCAAGACGCCTACAGGGGTTTGGACGGCTACACCTTC; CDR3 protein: CASSQDAYRGLDGYTF
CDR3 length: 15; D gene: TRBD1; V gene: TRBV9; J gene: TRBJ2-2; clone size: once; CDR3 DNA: TGTGCCAGCAGCCCCGGGACAGGGGCGGCCGGGGAGCTGTTTTTT; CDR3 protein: CASSPGTGAAGELFF
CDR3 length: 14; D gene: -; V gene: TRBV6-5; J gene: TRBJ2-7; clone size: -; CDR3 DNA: TGTGCCAGCAGTTACGGGGCGGAAGCCTACGAGCAGTACTTC; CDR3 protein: CASSYGAEAYEQYF
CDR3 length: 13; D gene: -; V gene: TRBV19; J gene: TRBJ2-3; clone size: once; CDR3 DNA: TGTGCCAGTAGTATTTCGTCGGTCGATACGCAGTATTTT; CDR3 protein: CASSISSVDTQYF
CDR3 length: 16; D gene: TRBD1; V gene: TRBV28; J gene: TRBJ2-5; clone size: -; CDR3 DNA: TGTGCCAGCAGTCCCGATACCGGGACAGTCCAAGAGACCCAGTACTTC; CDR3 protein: CASSPDTGTVQETQYF
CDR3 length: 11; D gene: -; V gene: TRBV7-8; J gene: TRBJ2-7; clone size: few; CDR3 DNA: TGTGCCAGCAGCCGTAGATACGAGCAGTACTTC; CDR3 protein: CASSRRYEQYF
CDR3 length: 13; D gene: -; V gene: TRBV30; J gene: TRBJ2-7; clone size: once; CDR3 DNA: TGTGCCTGGAGTCGGCAGCGGGTTAACGAGCAGTACTTC; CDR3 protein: CAWSRQRVNEQYF
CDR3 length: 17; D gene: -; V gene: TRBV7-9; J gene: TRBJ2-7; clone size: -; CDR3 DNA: TGTTCCAGCAGCTTAGATTGGGGGCCTAAACCAACCTACGAGCAGTACTTC; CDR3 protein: CSSSLDWGPKPTYEQYF
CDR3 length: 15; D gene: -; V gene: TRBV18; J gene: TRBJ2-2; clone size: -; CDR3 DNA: TGTGCCAGCTCACATAGGACTATAAACACCGGGGAGCTGTTTTTT; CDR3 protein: CASSHRTINTGELFF
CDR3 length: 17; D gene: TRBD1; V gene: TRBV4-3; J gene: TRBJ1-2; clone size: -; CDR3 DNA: TGCGCCAGCAGCCAAACCCCCCTGACAGGGGGCCCATATGGCTACACCTTC; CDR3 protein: CASSQTPLTGGPYGYTF
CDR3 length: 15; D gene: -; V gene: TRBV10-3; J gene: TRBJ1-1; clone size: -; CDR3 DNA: TGTGCCATCAGTGAGTCGTTCGACAGACGAACTGAAGCTTTCTTT; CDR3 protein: CAISESFDRRTEAFF
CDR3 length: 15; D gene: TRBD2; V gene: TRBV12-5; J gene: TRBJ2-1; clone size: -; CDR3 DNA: TGTGCTAGTGGTCCGCGACTAGCGGTATACAATGAGCAGTTCTTC; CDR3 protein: CASGPRLAVYNEQFF
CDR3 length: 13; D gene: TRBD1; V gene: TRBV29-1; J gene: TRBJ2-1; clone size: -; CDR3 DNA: TGCAGCGTTGGTCGGACAGGCGACAATGAGCAGTTCTTC; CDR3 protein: CSVGRTGDNEQFF
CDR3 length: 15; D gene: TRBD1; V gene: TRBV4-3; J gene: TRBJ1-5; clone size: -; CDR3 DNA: TGCGCCAGCAGCCAAGACGGACAGGGCAGTCAGCCCCAGCATTTT; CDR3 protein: CASSQDGQGSQPQHF
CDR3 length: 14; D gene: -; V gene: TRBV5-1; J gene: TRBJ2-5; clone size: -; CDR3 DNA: TGCGCCAGCAGCTTCGATAGCAGGGGACAGACCCAGTACTTC; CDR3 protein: CASSFDSRGQTQYF
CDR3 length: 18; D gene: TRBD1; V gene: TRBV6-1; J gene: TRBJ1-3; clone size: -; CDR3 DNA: TGTGCCAGCAGTAAAGGACAGGGAACAAAAGAGGCTGGAAACACCATATATTTT; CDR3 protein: CASSKGQGTKEAGNTIYF
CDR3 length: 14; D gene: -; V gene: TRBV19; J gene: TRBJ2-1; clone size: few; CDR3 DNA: TGTGCCAGTAGTATACGGTTCTGGTACAATGAGCAGTTCTTC; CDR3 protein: CASSIRFWYNEQFF
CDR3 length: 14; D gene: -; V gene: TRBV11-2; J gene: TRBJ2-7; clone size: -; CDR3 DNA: TGTGCCAGCAGCTTAATTCCCTGGGCCCGGGAGCGGTACTTC; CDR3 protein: CASSLIPWARERYF
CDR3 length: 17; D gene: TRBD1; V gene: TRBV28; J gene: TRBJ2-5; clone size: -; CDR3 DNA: TGTGCCAGCAGTTTACGTCCCGGGACAGGGAGACAAGAGACCCAGTACTTC; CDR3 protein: CASSLRPGTGRQETQYF
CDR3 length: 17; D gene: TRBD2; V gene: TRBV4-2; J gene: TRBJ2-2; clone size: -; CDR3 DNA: TGTGCCAGCAGCCAGGGGACTAGCGGGGCGAACACCGGGGAGCTGTTTTTT; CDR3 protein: CASSQGTSGANTGELFF
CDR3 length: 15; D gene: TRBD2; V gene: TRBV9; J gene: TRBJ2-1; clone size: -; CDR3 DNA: TGTGCCAGCACCACTAGCGGGAGCTCCTACAATGAGCAGTTCTTC; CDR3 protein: CASTTSGSSYNEQFF
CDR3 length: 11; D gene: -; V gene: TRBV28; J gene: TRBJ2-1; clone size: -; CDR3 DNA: TGTGCCAGCAGTCGTAGCGATGAGCAGTTCTTC; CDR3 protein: CASSRSDEQFF
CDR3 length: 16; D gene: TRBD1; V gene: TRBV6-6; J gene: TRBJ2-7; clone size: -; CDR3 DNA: TGTGCCAGCAGTCCTCTCGGACAGGGTGGGTCCTACGAGCAGTACTTC; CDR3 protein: CASSPLGQGGSYEQYF
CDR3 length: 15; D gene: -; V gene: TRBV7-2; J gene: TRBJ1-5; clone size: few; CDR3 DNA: TGTGCCAGCAGCTTAGTTGGGGACGGGAGTCAGCCCCAGCATTTT; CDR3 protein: CASSLVGDGSQPQHF
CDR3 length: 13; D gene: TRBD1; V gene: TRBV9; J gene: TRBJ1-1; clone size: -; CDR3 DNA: TGTGCCAGCAACTCTCAGGGGGGCCCTGAAGCTTTCTTT; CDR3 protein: CASNSQGGPEAFF
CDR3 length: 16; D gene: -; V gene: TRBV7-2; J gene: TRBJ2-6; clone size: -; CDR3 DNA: TGTGCCAGCAGCCCGCGGCTTTCCTCTGGGGCCAACGTCCTGACTTTC; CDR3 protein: CASSPRLSSGANVLTF
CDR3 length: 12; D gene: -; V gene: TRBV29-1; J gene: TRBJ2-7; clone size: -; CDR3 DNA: TGCAGCGTTCCGGGAGAAAGTTACGAGCAGTACTTC; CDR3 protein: CSVPGESYEQYF
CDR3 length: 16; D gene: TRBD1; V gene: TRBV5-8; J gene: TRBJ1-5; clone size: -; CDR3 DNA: TGTGCCAGCAGCTCGGGACAGATTTATAGCAATCAGCCCCAGCATTTT; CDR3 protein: CASSSGQIYSNQPQHF